This paragraph covers one TCR beta chain sequence. Its target is unknown. The sample originates from a study of PD-1 blockade in classical Hodgkin lymphoma. Study-level results: Newly diagnosed patients were said to have less baseline TCR diversity than healthy donors did. Possibly reflecting disease activity or prior therapy, repertoire differences have causes that remain undefined.

Repertoires were generated with immunoSEQ multiplex PCR, while TCRdb's copy carries only in-frame clones and drops some. The data contain some 70,000 clones, 93% of them singletons. This CDR3 has 13 amino acids. CDR1 ENHRY and CDR2 SYGVKD come from the germline V gene. V was trimmed by 7 bases and J by 5 bases, leaving 12 bases between them. Time point noted: newly diagnosed, previously untreated cHL patient sample. For comparison, PBMCs from newly diagnosed, untreated classical Hodgkin lymphoma were used. The receptor was derived from a human donor with classical Hodgkin lymphoma. Material: peripheral blood mononuclear cells (PBMCs). The chain employs TRBV10-3 and TRBJ1-5; D is unresolved. The CDR3 sequence is CAIKSGFDQPQHF. The CDR3 DNA reads as TGTGCCATCAAATCGGGTTTTGATCAGCCCCAGCATTTT.